This T cell receptor (beta chain) was recovered during a study of blood T cell repertoires in COVID-19 (dated by TCRdb to the early 2020s). About the investigation overall: The collaborator samples originated in the United States, Italy and Spain and spanned the acute and convalescent phases of COVID-19. The prospective study material was composed of cDNA or gDNA derived from T cells, B-cell-depleted T cells, or PBMCs. The dataset comprised deeply sampled blood TCRbeta repertoires from subjects exposed to, actively infected with, or recovered from COVID-19. The repertoires were made available in a free public database intended to serve as a resource for research on the immune response to SARS-CoV-2. The samples were drawn from the first 160 participants of the ongoing ImmuneRACE study and from under 1,500 subjects provided by 6 global collaborators. The sample metadata nearly always contained a de-identified subject ID, COVID-19 status, age in years and sex. Where available, HLA class I and class II types were taken from metadata supplied by the sample provider and were not determined by assay-based typing.

Study-level results and caveats: The quantity of clinical and demographic metadata differed by source and by participant and was supplied without curation.

Each collaborating institution followed its own protocols to collect whole blood in K2EDTA tubes. For TCRbeta analysis, collaborator samples were shipped as frozen whole blood, as isolated PBMCs, or as DNA extracted from either sample type. Notes on this clone: What antigen it recognizes has not been identified. No clone much larger than this one lies a single base away; base qualities are absent.

The immunoSEQ Assay, a bias-controlled multiplex PCR, was used to amplify TCRbeta CDR3 regions from genomic DNA. The study's processing was this. Nucleated cell counts per sample were estimated from amplification of reference gene primers within the assay. Sequence reads were collapsed and filtered to measure the absolute abundance of every unique TCRbeta CDR3 rearrangement. For each sample, productive Simpson clonality was calculated as the square root of Simpson's diversity index over productive rearrangements. TCRdb obtained this table from immuneACCESS and retained in-frame rearrangements with V and J assigned. These tables miss some clones; where compared with another copy, unresolved V genes account for less than half of the shortfall, and the remainder is unexplained. D and trimming come from the DNA, and the V and J calls and clone size come from that table. Counted in this sample were about 15,000 clones; approximately 86% of them appeared once. Around 5% of the sample goes to the ten largest clones.

From the cysteine up to the phenylalanine, the CDR3 has a length of 13 residues. The kept DNA is CDR3 alone, 39 bases in frame from the first base. The germline V gene (reference sequence) provides CDR1 SEHNR and CDR2 FQNEAQ. Here V drops 6 bases and J drops 7 bases, and the junction holds 8 bases not matched to any gene. The receptor chain draws on TRBV7-9 and TRBJ2-7, with 8 bases in between that match TRBD2. Sequencing was performed on peripheral blood. This clonotype was sampled from a human donor in a cohort sampled during active COVID-19. CDR3 sequence: CASRAGGWDEQYF. The nucleotide sequence reads as follows: TGTGCCAGCAGGGCGGGAGGCTGGGATGAGCAGTACTTC.